The present TCR beta chain was sequenced within a study of cytomegalovirus exposure and HLA in healthy donors. Primers: 60 Vbeta forward and 13 Jbeta reverse. The table came from immunoSEQ multiplex PCR; TCRdb's copy has only in-frame clones and leaves some out. The table records about 160,000 clones, more than 70% of them present only once. The CDR3 is 13 amino acids. The germline V gene has CDR1 MGHRA and CDR2 YSYEKL. The V end was cut by 4 bases, the J end by 3 bases, with 6 bases between. The sequenced material came from PBMCs. The clonotype comes from a male donor in good health and CMV-seropositive. This sequence joins TRBV4-1 and TRBJ1-4; D is unclear. CDR3 nucleotide sequence: TGCGCCAGCAGCCTTCAGGCTAATGAAAAACTGTTTTTT. It translates to CASSLQANEKLFF.